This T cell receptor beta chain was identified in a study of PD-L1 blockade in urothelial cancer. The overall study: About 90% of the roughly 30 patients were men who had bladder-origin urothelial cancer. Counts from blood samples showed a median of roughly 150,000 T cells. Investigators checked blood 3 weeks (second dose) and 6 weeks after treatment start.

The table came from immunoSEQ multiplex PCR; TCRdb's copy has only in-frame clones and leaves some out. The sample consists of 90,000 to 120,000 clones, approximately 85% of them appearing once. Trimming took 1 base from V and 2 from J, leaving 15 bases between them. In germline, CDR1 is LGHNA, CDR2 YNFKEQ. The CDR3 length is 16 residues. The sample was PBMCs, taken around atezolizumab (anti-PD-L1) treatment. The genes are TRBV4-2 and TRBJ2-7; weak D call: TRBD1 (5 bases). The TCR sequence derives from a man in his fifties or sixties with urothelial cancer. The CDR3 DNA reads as TGTGCCAGCAGCCAAGGTTTGACAGAGCGAACCTACGAGCAGTACTTC. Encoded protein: CASSQGLTERTYEQYF.